The present TCR beta chain was sequenced within a study of T-cell memory formation after mild COVID-19. Study-level information: TCR clusters largely stayed donor specific. Study results and limitations: Mainly CM and EM harbored the contracting CD4+ clones; mainly EMRA harbored the CD8+ ones. Prior to infection, memory already included some responding clones, suggesting cross-reactive memory joined.

TCRdb reprocessed the 5' RACE reads with MiXCR, giving one entry per CDR3 protein. The sample has 400,000 or so distinct CDR3 sequences, about 20% seen once. Only a few counts were recorded for this clonotype. The antigen remains unidentified. The CDR3 runs 16 residues. J was trimmed by 12 bases and V by 3 bases; bases with no gene match: 16. Per the germline V gene, CDR1 is SGHDT and CDR2 is YYEEEE. The sequencing sample was made of PBMCs or a T cell subset sorted from them (not recorded which). The rearrangement uses TRBV5-6 and TRBJ2-1; 9 positions agree with TRBD2. This receptor was identified in an adult woman who had mild COVID-19 (a few samples of this study predate the infection). Cell type and time point are not known. The CDR3 region is CASSYLAGRGISGQFF. The CDR3 DNA sequence: TGTGCCAGCAGCTACCTAGCGGGACGGGGAATTTCGGGGCAGTTCTTC.